Listed below are T cell receptor beta chains from one sample, sequenced in a study of T cell changes during pregnancy in multiple sclerosis. TCRdb keeps only in-frame clones here, not all; method: immunoSEQ multiplex PCR. Of around 69,000 clones listed, roughly nine tenths were seen once; the top ten hold approximately 2.1%. The starting material was peripheral blood, obtained in the second trimester of pregnancy. These receptors all stem from a female donor in good health, enrolled as a control in a pregnancy study. Each CDR3 is given with its conserved first and last residue.

j_call | v_call | cdr3_aa
TRBJ1-1 | TRBV28 | CASSQRTEGLGMNTEAFF
TRBJ2-5 | TRBV30 | CAWSEVAGGQTQYF
TRBJ1-5 | TRBV30 | CAWSAGQGNQPQHF
TRBJ2-5 | TRBV6-5 | CASSYSVLASETQYF
TRBJ1-6 | TRBV6-6 | CASSLTGLDNSPLHF
TRBJ2-7 | TRBV7-9 | CASSFNRGGSYEQYF
TRBJ2-7 | TRBV11-1 | CASSLARGPSYEQYF
TRBJ1-2 | TRBV19 | CASSIKGSGGYTF
TRBJ1-3 | TRBV7-8 | CASSGGLIGAQRNTIYF
TRBJ1-2 | TRBV4-1 | CASSQVGSGGGYTF
TRBJ2-1 | TRBV28 | CASSPRGGDRYEQFF
TRBJ2-2 | TRBV4-1 | CASSQEDGGGELFF
TRBJ2-5 | TRBV9 | CASSVTGAPQETQYF
TRBJ1-2 | TRBV6-6 | CAVKNTGTAISYGYTF
TRBJ2-2 | TRBV9 | CASSVETSNTGELFF
TRBJ1-2 | TRBV27 | CASSTTPRTGYGYTF
TRBJ2-7 | TRBV28 | CASLKEGGGPPRF
TRBJ1-2 | TRBV7-9 | CASSLERDSYGYTF
TRBJ1-1 | TRBV13 | CASSLRQGFGTEAFF
TRBJ2-7 | TRBV18 | CASSPPLGSLAGGAPYEQYF
TRBJ1-2 | TRBV5-1 | CASSVTDLYGYTF
TRBJ1-5 | TRBV5-6 | CASSLLAPGGNQPQHF
TRBJ2-5 | TRBV12-5 | CASGLSHTETQYF
TRBJ1-2 | TRBV28 | CASSPRDRGGYTF
TRBJ2-7 | TRBV19 | CASSLIQGAHEQYF
TRBJ2-7 | TRBV27 | CASSLSGGVGGFYEQYF
TRBJ1-5 | TRBV15 | CATSRGVINQPQHF
TRBJ2-3 | TRBV4-3 | CASSLTSGGSTDTQYF
TRBJ2-3 | TRBV14 | CASSQTRGGTQYF
TRBJ2-7 | TRBV7-6 | CASSTQESYEQYF
TRBJ1-5 | TRBV6-5 | CASSSWTGNQPQHF
TRBJ2-1 | TRBV11-2 | CASLAGGVQFF
TRBJ2-4 | TRBV2 | CASSESRTGLIIQYF
TRBJ2-5 | TRBV2 | CASSDRETQYF
TRBJ2-5 | TRBV27 | CASSPSRLETQYF